This T cell receptor (beta chain) was captured by sequencing in a study of OX40 agonist ivuxolimab in advanced cancers. This clone was observed a handful of times. Libraries were prepared by immunoSEQ multiplex PCR; TCRdb keeps only in-frame clonotypes and omits some of them. In the table there are more than 50,000 clones, over 75% of which are singletons. The CDR3 has 14 residues. Trimming took 5 bases from V and 1 from J, leaving 9 bases between them. Germline V gives CDR1 SGHDN, CDR2 FVKESK. The TCR comes from an adult with an advanced solid tumor such as melanoma, head and neck, liver or kidney cancer. The chain employs TRBV14 and TRBJ1-3; a weak D match, TRBD1 (6 bases). The specimen was CD4+ or CD8+ T cells sorted from blood, collected in a trial of the OX40 agonist ivuxolimab. CDR3 residues: CASSRRGSGNTIYF. Written as DNA, the CDR3 is TGTGCCAGCAGCAGAAGGGGGTCTGGAAACACCATATATTTT.